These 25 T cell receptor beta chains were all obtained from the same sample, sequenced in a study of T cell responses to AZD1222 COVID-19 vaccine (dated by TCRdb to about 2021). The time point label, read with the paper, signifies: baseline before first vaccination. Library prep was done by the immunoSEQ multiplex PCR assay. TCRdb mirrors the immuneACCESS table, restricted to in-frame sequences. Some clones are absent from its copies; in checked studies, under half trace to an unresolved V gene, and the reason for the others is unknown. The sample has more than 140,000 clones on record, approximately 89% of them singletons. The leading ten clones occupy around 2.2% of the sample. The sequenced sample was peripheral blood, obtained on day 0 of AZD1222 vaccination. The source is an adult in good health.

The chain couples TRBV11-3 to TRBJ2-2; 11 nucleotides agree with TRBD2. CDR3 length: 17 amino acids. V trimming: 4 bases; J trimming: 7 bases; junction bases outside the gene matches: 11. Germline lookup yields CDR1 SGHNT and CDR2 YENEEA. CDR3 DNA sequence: TGTGCCAGCAGCTGGCGTGGTAGCGGGAGGGCCGGCGGGGAGCTGTTTTTT. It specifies CASSWRGSGRAGGELFF.

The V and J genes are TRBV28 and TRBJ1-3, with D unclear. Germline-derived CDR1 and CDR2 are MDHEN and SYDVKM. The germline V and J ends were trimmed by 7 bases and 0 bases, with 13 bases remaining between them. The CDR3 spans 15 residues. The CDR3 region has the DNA TGTGCCAGCAAGCGACGTACAACCTCTGGAAACACCATATATTTT. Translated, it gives CASKRRTTSGNTIYF. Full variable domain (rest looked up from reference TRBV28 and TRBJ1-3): DVKVTQSSRYLVKRTGEKVFLECVQDMDHENMFWYRQDPGLGLRLIYFSYDVKMKEKGDIPEGYSVSREKKERFSLILESASTNQTSMYLCASKRRTTSGNTIYFGEGSWLTVV.

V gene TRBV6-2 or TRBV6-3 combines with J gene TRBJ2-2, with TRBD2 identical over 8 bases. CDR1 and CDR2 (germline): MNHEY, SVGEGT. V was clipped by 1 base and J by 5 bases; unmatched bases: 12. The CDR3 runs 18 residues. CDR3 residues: CASSYFQIAGRVTGELFF. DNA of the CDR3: TGTGCCAGCAGTTACTTCCAGATAGCGGGAAGGGTGACCGGGGAGCTGTTTTTT.

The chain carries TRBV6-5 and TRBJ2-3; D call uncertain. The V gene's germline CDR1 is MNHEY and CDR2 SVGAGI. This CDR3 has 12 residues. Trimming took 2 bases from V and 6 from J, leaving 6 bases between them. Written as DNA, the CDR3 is TGTGCCAGCAGTTACAGGTCCGATACGCAGTATTTT. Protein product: CASSYRSDTQYF.

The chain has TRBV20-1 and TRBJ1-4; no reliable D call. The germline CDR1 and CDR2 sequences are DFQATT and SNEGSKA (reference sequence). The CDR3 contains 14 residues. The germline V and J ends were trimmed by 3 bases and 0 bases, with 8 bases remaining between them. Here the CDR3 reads CSASSRATNEKLFF. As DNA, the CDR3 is TGCAGTGCTAGTTCACGGGCAACTAATGAAAAACTGTTTTTT.

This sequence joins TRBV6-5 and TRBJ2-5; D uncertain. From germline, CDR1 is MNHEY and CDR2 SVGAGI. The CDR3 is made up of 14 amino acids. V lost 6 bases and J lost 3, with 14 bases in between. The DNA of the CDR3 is TGTGCCAGCAGCCTAGACTGGGCCAAAGAGACCCAGTACTTC. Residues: CASSLDWAKETQYF.

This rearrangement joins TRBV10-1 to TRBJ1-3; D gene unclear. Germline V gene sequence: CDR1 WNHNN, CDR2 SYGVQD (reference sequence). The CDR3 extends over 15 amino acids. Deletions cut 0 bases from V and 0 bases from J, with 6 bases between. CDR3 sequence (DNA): TGCGCCAGCAGTGAGTCGACCAGCTCTGGAAACACCATATATTTT. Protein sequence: CASSESTSSGNTIYF.

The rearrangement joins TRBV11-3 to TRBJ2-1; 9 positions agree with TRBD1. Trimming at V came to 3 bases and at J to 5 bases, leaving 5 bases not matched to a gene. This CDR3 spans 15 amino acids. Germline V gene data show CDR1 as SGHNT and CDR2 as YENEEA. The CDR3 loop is CASSFTGTGNNEQFF. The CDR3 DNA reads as TGTGCCAGCAGCTTCACCGGGACAGGGAACAATGAGCAGTTCTTC. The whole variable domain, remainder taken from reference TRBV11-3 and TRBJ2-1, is EAGVVQSPRYKIIEKKQPVAFWCNPISGHNTLYWYLQNLGQGPELLIRYENEEAVDDSQLPKDRFSAERLKGVDSTLKIQPAELGDSAVYLCASSFTGTGNNEQFFGPGTRLTVL.

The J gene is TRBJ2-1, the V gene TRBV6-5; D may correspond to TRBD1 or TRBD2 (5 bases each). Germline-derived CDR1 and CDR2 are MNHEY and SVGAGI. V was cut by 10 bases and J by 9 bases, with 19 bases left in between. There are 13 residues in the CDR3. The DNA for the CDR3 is TGTGCCACCTCCCGGGACCCCCTGGGTGAGCAGTTCTTC. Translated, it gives CATSRDPLGEQFF.

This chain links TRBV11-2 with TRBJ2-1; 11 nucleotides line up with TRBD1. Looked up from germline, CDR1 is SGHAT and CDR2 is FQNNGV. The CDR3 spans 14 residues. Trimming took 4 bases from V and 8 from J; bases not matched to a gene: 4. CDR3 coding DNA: TGTGCCAGCAGCTACGGGACAGGGGGGCATGAGCAGTTCTTC. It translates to CASSYGTGGHEQFF.

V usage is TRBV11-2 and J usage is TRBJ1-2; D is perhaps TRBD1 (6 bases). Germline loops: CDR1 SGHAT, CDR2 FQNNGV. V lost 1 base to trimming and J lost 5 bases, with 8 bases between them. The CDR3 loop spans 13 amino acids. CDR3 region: CASSLADRYGYTF. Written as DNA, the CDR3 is TGTGCCAGCAGCTTAGCGGACAGATATGGCTACACCTTC. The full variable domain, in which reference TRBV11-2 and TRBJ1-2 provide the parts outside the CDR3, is EAGVAQSPRYKIIEKRQSVAFWCNPISGHATLYWYQQILGQGPKLLIQFQNNGVVDDSQLPKDRFSAERLKGVDSTLKIQPAKLEDSAVYLCASSLADRYGYTFGSGTRLTVV.

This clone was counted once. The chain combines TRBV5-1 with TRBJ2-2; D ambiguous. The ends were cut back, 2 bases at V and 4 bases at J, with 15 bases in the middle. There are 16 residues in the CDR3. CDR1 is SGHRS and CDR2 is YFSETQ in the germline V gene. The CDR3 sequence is CASSFGSDHRTGELFF. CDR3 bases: TGCGCCAGCAGCTTCGGATCGGATCACCGCACCGGGGAGCTGTTTTTT. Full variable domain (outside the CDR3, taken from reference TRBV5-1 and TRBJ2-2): KAGVTQTPRYLIKTRGQQVTLSCSPISGHRSVSWYQQTPGQGLQFLFEYFSETQRNKGNFPGRFSGRQFSNSRSEMNVSTLELGDSALYLCASSFGSDHRTGELFFGEGSRLTVL.

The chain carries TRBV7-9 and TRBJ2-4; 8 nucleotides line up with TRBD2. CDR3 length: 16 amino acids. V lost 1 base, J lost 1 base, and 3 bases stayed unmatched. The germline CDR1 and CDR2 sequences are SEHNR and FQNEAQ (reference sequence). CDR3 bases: TGTGCCAGCAGCTTAGTGAGCGGGAGCGCCAAAAACATTCAGTACTTC. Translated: CASSLVSGSAKNIQYF.

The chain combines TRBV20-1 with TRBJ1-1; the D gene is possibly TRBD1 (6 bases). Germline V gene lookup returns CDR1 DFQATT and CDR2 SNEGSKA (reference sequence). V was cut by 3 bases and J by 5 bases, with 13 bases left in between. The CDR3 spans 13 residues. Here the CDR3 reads CSASEQGETEAFF. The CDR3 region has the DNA TGCAGTGCTAGTGAACAGGGAGAGACTGAAGCTTTCTTT.

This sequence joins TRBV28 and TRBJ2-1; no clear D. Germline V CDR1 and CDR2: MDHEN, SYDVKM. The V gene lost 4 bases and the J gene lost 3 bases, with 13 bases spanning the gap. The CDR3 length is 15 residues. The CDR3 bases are TGTGCCAGCAGTTCTAGGGCTCGTGGCTACAATGAGCAGTTCTTC. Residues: CASSSRARGYNEQFF.

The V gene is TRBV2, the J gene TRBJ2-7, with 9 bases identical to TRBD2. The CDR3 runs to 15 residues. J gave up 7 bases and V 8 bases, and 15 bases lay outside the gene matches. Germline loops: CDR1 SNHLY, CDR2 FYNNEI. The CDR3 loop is CASSLTSGNVLEQYF. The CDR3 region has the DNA TGTGCCAGCTCCTTGACTAGCGGCAACGTTTTGGAGCAGTACTTC.

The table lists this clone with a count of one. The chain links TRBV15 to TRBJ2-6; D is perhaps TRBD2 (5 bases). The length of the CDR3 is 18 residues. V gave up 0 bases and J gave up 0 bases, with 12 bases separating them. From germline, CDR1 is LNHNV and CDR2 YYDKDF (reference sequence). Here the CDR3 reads CATSRDEGSNSGANVLTF. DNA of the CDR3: TGTGCCACCAGCAGAGACGAGGGATCCAACTCTGGGGCCAACGTCCTGACTTTC.

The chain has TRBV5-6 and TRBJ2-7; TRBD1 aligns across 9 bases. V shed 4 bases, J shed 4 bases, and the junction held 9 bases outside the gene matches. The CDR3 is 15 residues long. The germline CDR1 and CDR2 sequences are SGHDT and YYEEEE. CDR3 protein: CASSTPLGQGYEQYF. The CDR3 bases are TGTGCCAGCAGCACCCCCTTAGGACAGGGGTACGAGCAGTACTTC. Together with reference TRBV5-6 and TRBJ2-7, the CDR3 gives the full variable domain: DAGVTQSPTHLIKTRGQQVTLRCSPKSGHDTVSWYQQALGQGPQFIFQYYEEEERQRGNFPDRFSGHQFPNYSSELNVNALLLGDSALYLCASSTPLGQGYEQYFGPGTRLTVT.

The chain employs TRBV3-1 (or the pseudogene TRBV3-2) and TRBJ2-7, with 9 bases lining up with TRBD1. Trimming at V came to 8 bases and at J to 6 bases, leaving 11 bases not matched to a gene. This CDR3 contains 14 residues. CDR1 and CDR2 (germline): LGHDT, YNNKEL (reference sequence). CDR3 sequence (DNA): TGTGCCAGCGAATATGGACAGGGGATGGGCGAGCAGTACTTC. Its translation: CASEYGQGMGEQYF.

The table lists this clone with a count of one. The CDR3 reads CASTRRSGAGELFF. CDR3 DNA: TGTGCCAGTACCCGTAGATCCGGGGCCGGGGAGCTGTTTTTT. The genes are TRBV19 and TRBJ2-2; maybe TRBD2 (5 bases). Germline CDR1 is LNHDA and CDR2 is SQIVND (reference sequence). The CDR3 spans 14 residues. Trimming removed 7 bases from V and 6 bases from J, with 15 bases in between.

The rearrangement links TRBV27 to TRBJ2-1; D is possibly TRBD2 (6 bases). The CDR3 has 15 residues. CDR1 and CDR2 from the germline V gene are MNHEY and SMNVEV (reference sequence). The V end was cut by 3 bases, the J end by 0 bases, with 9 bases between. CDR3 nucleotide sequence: TGTGCCAGCAGTTTTATTAGCGGCTCCTACAATGAGCAGTTCTTC. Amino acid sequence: CASSFISGSYNEQFF.

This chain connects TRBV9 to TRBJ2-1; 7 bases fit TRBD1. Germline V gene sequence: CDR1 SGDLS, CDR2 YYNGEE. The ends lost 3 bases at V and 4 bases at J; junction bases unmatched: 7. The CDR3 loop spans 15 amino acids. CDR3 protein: CASSGPGQLYNEQFF. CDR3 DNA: TGTGCCAGCAGCGGTCCGGGACAGCTATACAATGAGCAGTTCTTC.

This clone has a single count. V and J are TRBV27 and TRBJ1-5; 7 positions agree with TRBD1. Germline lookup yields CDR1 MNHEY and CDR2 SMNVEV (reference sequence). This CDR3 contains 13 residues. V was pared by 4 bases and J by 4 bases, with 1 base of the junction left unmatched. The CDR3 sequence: CASSSTGNQPQHF. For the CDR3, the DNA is TGTGCCAGCAGTTCGACAGGGAATCAGCCCCAGCATTTT.

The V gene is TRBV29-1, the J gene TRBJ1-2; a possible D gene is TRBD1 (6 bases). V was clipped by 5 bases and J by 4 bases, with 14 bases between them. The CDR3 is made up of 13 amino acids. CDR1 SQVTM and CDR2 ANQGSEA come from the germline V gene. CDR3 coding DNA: TGCAGCGTTTTAGGAGGAGGGGGCTATGGCTACACCTTC. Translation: CSVLGGGGYGYTF. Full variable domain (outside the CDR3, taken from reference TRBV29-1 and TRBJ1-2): SAVISQKPSRDICQRGTSLTIQCQVDSQVTMMFWYRQQPGQSLTLIATANQGSEATYESGFVIDKFPISRPNLTFSTLTVSNMSPEDSSIYLCSVLGGGGYGYTFGSGTRLTVV.

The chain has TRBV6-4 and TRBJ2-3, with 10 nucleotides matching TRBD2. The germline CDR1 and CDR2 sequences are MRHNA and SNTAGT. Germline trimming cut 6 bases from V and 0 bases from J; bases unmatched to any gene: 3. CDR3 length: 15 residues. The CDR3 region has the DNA TGTGCCAGCAGCCCGACTAGCGGGAGCACAGATACGCAGTATTTT. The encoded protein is CASSPTSGSTDTQYF.